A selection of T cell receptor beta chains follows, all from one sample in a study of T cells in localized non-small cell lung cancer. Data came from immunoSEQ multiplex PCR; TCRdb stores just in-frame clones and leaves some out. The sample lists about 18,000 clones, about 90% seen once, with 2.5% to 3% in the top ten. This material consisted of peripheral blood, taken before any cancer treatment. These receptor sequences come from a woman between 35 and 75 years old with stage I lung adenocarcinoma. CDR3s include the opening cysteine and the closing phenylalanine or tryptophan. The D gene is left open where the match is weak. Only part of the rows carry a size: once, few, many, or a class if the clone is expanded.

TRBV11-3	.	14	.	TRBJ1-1	TGTGCCAGCAGCTTGGAGGGGAGTTGGACTGAAGCTTTCTTT	CASSLEGSWTEAFF
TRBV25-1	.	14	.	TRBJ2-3	TGTGCCAGCAGTGGACGGGGGAGCACAGATACGCAGTATTTT	CASSGRGSTDTQYF
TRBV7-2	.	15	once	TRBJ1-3	TGTGCCAGCAGCTTAGTGAGTGAAAATGGAAACACCATATATTTT	CASSLVSENGNTIYF
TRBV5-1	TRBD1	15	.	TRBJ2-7	TGCGCCAGCAGCTTGGCCGGGACAGGGCACTACGAGCAGTACTTC	CASSLAGTGHYEQYF
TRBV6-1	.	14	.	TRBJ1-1	TGTGCCAGCAGTGAACTGTCGGCAAACACTGAAGCTTTCTTT	CASSELSANTEAFF
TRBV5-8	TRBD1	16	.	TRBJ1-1	TGTGCCAGCAGCTTCTATCAGGGACAGGCGGGCACTGAAGCTTTCTTT	CASSFYQGQAGTEAFF
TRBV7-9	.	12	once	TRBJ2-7	TGTGCCAGCAGCTTATCTCCTGAGGAGCAGTACTTC	CASSLSPEEQYF
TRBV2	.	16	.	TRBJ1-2	TGTGCCAGCAGTTACGTGGGATCGGGGGGAAACTATGGCTACACCTTC	CASSYVGSGGNYGYTF
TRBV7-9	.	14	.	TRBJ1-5	TGTGCCAGCAGCTTAGGATGGGGGAATCAGCCCCAGCATTTT	CASSLGWGNQPQHF
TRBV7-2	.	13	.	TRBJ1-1	TGTGCCAGCAGGGGAAGGGTGGGCACTGAAGCTTTCTTT	CASRGRVGTEAFF
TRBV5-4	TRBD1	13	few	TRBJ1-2	TGTGCCAGCAGCTCCCGGGACAGGGCCTCCTACACCTTC	CASSSRDRASYTF
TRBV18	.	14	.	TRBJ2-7	TGTGCCAGCTCACCACCCAGGGAACCATACGAGCAGTACTTC	CASSPPREPYEQYF
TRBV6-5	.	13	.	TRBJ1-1	TGTGCCAGCAGTTACGGGCTGGAAACTGAAGCTTTCTTT	CASSYGLETEAFF
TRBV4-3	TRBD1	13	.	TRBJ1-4	TGCGCCAGCAGCCAGAACAGGGGTGAAAAACTGTTTTTT	CASSQNRGEKLFF
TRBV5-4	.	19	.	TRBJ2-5	TGTGCCAGCAGCTCCCGAGAGAGTTGGTTGGGGATAGGACAAGAGACCCAGTACTTC	CASSSRESWLGIGQETQYF
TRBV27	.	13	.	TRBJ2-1	TGTGCCAGCAGTGCGATTGGTCCAAATGAGCAGTTCTTC	CASSAIGPNEQFF
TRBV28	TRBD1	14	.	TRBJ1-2	TGTGCCAGCATTTCTGACAGGGGCAACTATGGCTACACCTTC	CASISDRGNYGYTF
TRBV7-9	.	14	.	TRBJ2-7	TGTGCCAGCAGCGTCGGACAGTTAGCTACGACGCAGTACTTC	CASSVGQLATTQYF
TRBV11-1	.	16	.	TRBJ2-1	TGTGCCAGCAGCTTCGTTTCAGGTTTTAAGGCCAATGAGCAGTTCTTC	CASSFVSGFKANEQFF
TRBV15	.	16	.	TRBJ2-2	TGTGCCACCAGCAGAGATCACGGTTTGAACACCGGGGAGCTGTTTTTT	CATSRDHGLNTGELFF
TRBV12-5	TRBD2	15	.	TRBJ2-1	TGTGCTAGTGGTTCCAGCGGGGGGGCGGGTAATGAGCAGTTCTTC	CASGSSGGAGNEQFF
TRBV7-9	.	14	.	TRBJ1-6	TGTGCCAGCAGCTTACAGGGCCCCAATTCACCCCTCCACTTT	CASSLQGPNSPLHF
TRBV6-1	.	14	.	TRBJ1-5	TGTGCCAGCCGGACAGACTCTAGCAATCAGCCCCAGCATTTT	CASRTDSSNQPQHF
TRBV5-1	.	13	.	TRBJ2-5	TGCGCCAGCAGCTCCCAGGCGGTAAAGACCCAGTACTTC	CASSSQAVKTQYF
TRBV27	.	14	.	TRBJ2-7	TGTGCCAGCAGTCCAGACTACCCGCCCTACGAGCAGTACTTC	CASSPDYPPYEQYF
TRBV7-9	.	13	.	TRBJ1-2	TGTGCCAGCTGTCTGGATGGGGGATATGGCTACACCTTC	CASCLDGGYGYTF
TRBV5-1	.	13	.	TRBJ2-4	TGCGCCAGCAGCTCTTCAGGCGAAGACATTCAGTACTTC	CASSSSGEDIQYF
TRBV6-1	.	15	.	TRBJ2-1	TGTGCCAGCAGTAACAGATTCGAGTCCTACAATGAGCAGTTCTTC	CASSNRFESYNEQFF
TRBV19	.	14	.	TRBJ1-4	TGTGCCAGTAGAACGGGACGAGCGGCGGAAAAACTGTTTTTT	CASRTGRAAEKLFF
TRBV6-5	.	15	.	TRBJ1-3	TGTGCCAGCAAAAGGGAGAGCGGCAATGGAAACACCATATATTTT	CASKRESGNGNTIYF
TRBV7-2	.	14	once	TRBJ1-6	TGTGCCAGCAGCTCCCCGGGTAATAATTCACCCCTCCACTTT	CASSSPGNNSPLHF
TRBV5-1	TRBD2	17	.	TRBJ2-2	TGCGCCAGCAGCCTACTAGCGGGAGTGGTGAACACCGGGGAGCTGTTTTTT	CASSLLAGVVNTGELFF
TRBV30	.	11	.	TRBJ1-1	TGTGCCTGGAGTCGGGACACTGAAGCTTTCTTT	CAWSRDTEAFF
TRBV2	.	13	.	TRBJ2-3	TGTGCCAGCAGTGAATTCGTGGAGGGGAAGCAGTATTTT	CASSEFVEGKQYF
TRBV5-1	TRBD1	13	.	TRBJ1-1	TGCGCCAGCACCACAGGGGGGAACACTGAAGCTTTCTTT	CASTTGGNTEAFF
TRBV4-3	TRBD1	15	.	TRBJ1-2	TGCGCCAGCAGCCAAGAACGGGCAGGGGGCGCGGGCTACACCTTC	CASSQERAGGAGYTF
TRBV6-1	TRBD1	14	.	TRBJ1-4	TGTGCCAGCAGTGACCAGGGGGGATCGGAAAAACTGTTTTTT	CASSDQGGSEKLFF
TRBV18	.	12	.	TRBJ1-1	TGTGCCAGCTCACCAACCGGGGATGAAGCTTTCTTT	CASSPTGDEAFF
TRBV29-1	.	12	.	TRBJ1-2	TGCAGCGTTGCCGGACAGAACTATGGCTACACCTTC	CSVAGQNYGYTF
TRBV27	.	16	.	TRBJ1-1	TGTGCCAGCAGTCCCCTTTTCTGGGTCCCGGGGACTGAAGCTTTCTTT	CASSPLFWVPGTEAFF
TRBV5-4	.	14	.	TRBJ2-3	TGTGCCAGCACTTCACCCCCTGGGTCAGATACGCAGTATTTT	CASTSPPGSDTQYF
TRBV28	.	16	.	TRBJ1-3	TGTGCCAGCAGTCCACCGACGGTGTCCTCTGGAAACACCATATATTTT	CASSPPTVSSGNTIYF
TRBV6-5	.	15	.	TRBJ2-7	TGTGCCAGCAGTTACGAGGCCGCCCCCACCTACGAGCAGTACTTC	CASSYEAAPTYEQYF
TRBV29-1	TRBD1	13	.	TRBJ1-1	TGCAGCGTTGAAGCCCAGGGGGACACTGAAGCTTTCTTT	CSVEAQGDTEAFF
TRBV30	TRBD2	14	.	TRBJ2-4	TGTGCCTGGAAAAAGCGGGGGGCGGAGGACATTCAGTACTTC	CAWKKRGAEDIQYF